This passage covers 21 T cell receptor beta chains from one sample sequenced in a study of cytomegalovirus exposure and HLA in healthy donors. Use of 60 Vbeta and 13 Jbeta primers characterized the PCR. TCRdb's table, derived via immunoSEQ multiplex PCR, lists solely in-frame clones and lacks some. The data show just under 150,000 clones, roughly 80% seen once. The specimen was PBMCs. The receptors stem from a woman under 40 in good health and CMV-seronegative.

The chain combines TRBV6-1 with TRBJ2-2; maybe TRBD1 (5 bases). Germline CDR1 MNHNS, CDR2 SASEGT. Between the trimmed V and J ends, which lost 4 bases and 5 bases, there was a span of 8 bases. The length of the CDR3 is 13 residues. The CDR3 DNA reads TGTGCCAGCAGTGGGGGCGAAACCGGGGAGCTGTTTTTT. Amino acid sequence: CASSGGETGELFF.

This clone occurred once. The chain is built from TRBV2 and TRBJ1-2; 7 bases are shared with TRBD1. V lost 6 bases, J lost 3 bases, and 4 bases stayed unmatched. In germline, CDR1 is SNHLY, CDR2 FYNNEI. The CDR3 is made up of 13 amino acids. CDR3 nucleotide sequence: TGTGCCAGCAGAACAGGGGTAGACTATGGCTACACCTTC. As protein: CASRTGVDYGYTF.

The chain recombines TRBV29-1 with TRBJ2-3; 8 nucleotides align to TRBD1. V lost 3 bases to trimming and J lost 1 base; unmatched junction nucleotides: 3. The CDR3 runs 14 residues. Germline V lookup: CDR1 SQVTM, CDR2 ANQGSEA. The DNA of the CDR3 is TGCAGCGTTGACGAGACAGGGGGCACAGATACGCAGTATTTT. Its translation: CSVDETGGTDTQYF.

The chain recombines TRBV30 with TRBJ1-2; D is unclear. V lost 0 bases and J lost 4, with 9 bases in between. The CDR3 is made up of 13 amino acids. The germline CDR1 and CDR2 sequences are GTSNPN and SVGIG (reference sequence). CDR3 region: CAWSVDIRYGYTF. DNA for the CDR3: TGTGCCTGGAGTGTAGACATTCGCTATGGCTACACCTTC.

The V gene is TRBV27, the J gene TRBJ2-5; 10 positions agree with TRBD2. The CDR3 has 21 amino acids. From germline, CDR1 is MNHEY and CDR2 SMNVEV (reference sequence). The ends lost 2 bases at V and 7 bases at J; junction bases unmatched: 25. CDR3 nucleotide sequence: TGTGCCAGCAGTTTACACCCCAGGGCTAGCGGGAGAGGTGGGATCGGTGTGACCCAGTACTTC. Protein: CASSLHPRASGRGGIGVTQYF.

The chain links TRBV11-2 to TRBJ2-2; 8 bases map to TRBD2. CDR1 is SGHAT and CDR2 is FQNNGV in the germline V gene. V lost 1 base to trimming and J lost 1 base; unmatched junction nucleotides: 5. The CDR3 is made up of 17 amino acids. CDR3 in amino acids: CASSLAGGAGNTGELFF. CDR3 DNA: TGTGCCAGCAGCTTAGCCGGGGGGGCTGGGAACACCGGGGAGCTGTTTTTT.

The chain uses TRBV19 and TRBJ1-5, with D possibly being TRBD1 (5 bases). The CDR3 extends over 14 amino acids. V gave up 4 bases and J gave up 5 bases, with 12 bases separating them. Germline CDR1 reads LNHDA; CDR2 reads SQIVND (reference sequence). This CDR3 is CASSTGGAHQPQHF. CDR3 coding DNA: TGTGCCAGTAGTACCGGCGGGGCGCATCAGCCCCAGCATTTT.

The sample holds a few counts of this clone. The chain uses TRBV7-3 and TRBJ2-1; the D gene is possibly TRBD2 (7 bases). Germline-derived CDR1 and CDR2 are SGHTA and FQGTGA. Trimming removed 0 bases from V and 4 bases from J, with 13 bases in between. The CDR3 extends over 16 amino acids. CDR3 DNA sequence: TGTGCCAGCAGCTTAACGACGGGGGGCGGGTACAATGAGCAGTTCTTC. It specifies CASSLTTGGGYNEQFF.

The genes are TRBV5-1 and TRBJ1-1, with TRBD1 matching 7 bases. Germline CDR1 reads SGHRS; CDR2 reads YFSETQ. The CDR3 covers 14 residues. Germline trimming cut 3 bases from V and 1 base from J; bases unmatched to any gene: 3. DNA for the CDR3: TGCGCCAGCAGCTCCCAGGGGGGGAACACTGAAGCTTTCTTT. Translated, it gives CASSSQGGNTEAFF.

This clone was observed once. V gene TRBV11-2 combines with J gene TRBJ2-2; D ambiguous. The germline V gene encodes CDR1 SGHAT and CDR2 FQNNGV. The ends were cut back, 5 bases at V and 0 bases at J, with 13 bases in the middle. This CDR3 has 16 amino acids. The CDR3 DNA is TGTGCCAGCAGCATCGCTACGTTCGCGAACACCGGGGAGCTGTTTTTT. Amino acid sequence: CASSIATFANTGELFF.

This chain joins TRBV30 and TRBJ1-5; 7 nucleotides agree with TRBD1. J lost 4 bases, V lost 3 bases, and 9 bases had no gene match. The germline V gene encodes CDR1 GTSNPN and CDR2 SVGIG (reference sequence). The CDR3 is made up of 15 amino acids. The CDR3 DNA is TGTGCCTGGAGACCCTCAGACAGGGAAAATCAGCCCCAGCATTTT. Amino acid sequence: CAWRPSDRENQPQHF.

The genes are TRBV30 and TRBJ2-5; TRBD2 matches at 10 bases. The CDR3 spans 16 residues. CDR1 and CDR2 (germline): GTSNPN, SVGIG (reference sequence). V lost 0 bases, J lost 4 bases, and 8 bases stayed unmatched. The CDR3 nucleotides are TGTGCCTGGAGTGTAGGGGCTAGCGGGGGAGGAGAGACCCAGTACTTC. Its translation: CAWSVGASGGGETQYF.

This chain connects TRBV5-1 to TRBJ1-2; 10 bases map to TRBD1. CDR1 SGHRS and CDR2 YFSETQ come from the germline V gene. After removal of 8 bases from V and 5 bases from J, the junction contained 12 bases not matched to a gene. The CDR3 extends over 15 amino acids. In DNA, the CDR3 is TGCGCCAGTTCGCCGAGACAGGGGGCGCGATATGGCTACACCTTC. As protein: CASSPRQGARYGYTF.

This clone has a handful of counts. The chain joins TRBV2 to TRBJ2-1; D might be TRBD2 (5 bases). Germline CDR1 is SNHLY and CDR2 is FYNNEI. The CDR3 totals 14 residues. V lost 8 bases, J lost 0 bases, and 11 bases lay in between. The CDR3 is CASRSEGSYNEQFF. The CDR3 DNA sequence: TGTGCCAGCCGCTCTGAGGGCTCCTACAATGAGCAGTTCTTC.

This rearrangement joins TRBV11-3 to TRBJ2-2; 7 positions agree with TRBD1. Trimming removed 5 bases from V and 3 bases from J; junction bases left unmatched: 6. This CDR3 is 15 amino acids long. Germline CDR1 reads SGHNT; CDR2 reads YENEEA. The CDR3 nucleotides read TGTGCCAGCAGCGAGGGGGCAGACCACACCGGGGAGCTGTTTTTT. Translating gives CASSEGADHTGELFF.

The V and J genes are TRBV5-1 and TRBJ2-7, with D tentatively TRBD2 (5 bases). Germline CDR1 SGHRS, CDR2 YFSETQ. V was shortened by 2 bases and J by 3 bases, with 12 bases between the two germline ends. The CDR3 is made up of 14 amino acids. The CDR3 DNA follows: TGCGCCAGCAGCTTAGGGCAGGCGGGCTACGAGCAGTACTTC. It is translated as CASSLGQAGYEQYF.

The rearrangement uses TRBV4-1 and TRBJ2-2; 7 bases match TRBD1. The V gene's germline CDR1 is MGHRA and CDR2 YSYEKL. The CDR3 covers 14 residues. Germline trimming cut 6 bases from V and 0 bases from J; bases unmatched to any gene: 1. The CDR3 nucleotides read TGCGCCAGCAGGAGGGGGCCGAACACCGGGGAGCTGTTTTTT. Translation: CASRRGPNTGELFF.

The table lists this clone with a few counts. This chain connects TRBV10-3 to TRBJ1-4, with 9 bases identical to TRBD1. This CDR3 spans 14 amino acids. Trimming at V came to 4 bases and at J to 4 bases, leaving 1 base not matched to a gene. Germline values: CDR1 ENHRY, CDR2 SYGVKD. For the CDR3, the DNA is TGTGCCATCAGTGTGGGACAGGGTAATGAAAAACTGTTTTTT. Translation gives CAISVGQGNEKLFF.

In its sample, this clone was seen a few times. The gene calls are TRBV6-5 and TRBJ1-1; 9 bases agree with TRBD1. Losses at the gene ends were 2 bases for V and 8 bases for J; bases not matched to a gene: 6. CDR3 length: 14 amino acids. CDR1 is MNHEY and CDR2 is SVGAGI in the germline V gene. The CDR3 nucleotides are TGTGCCAGCAGTTACCTCGCGGGACAGGGAGAAGCTTTCTTT. Translation: CASSYLAGQGEAFF.

The V gene is TRBV19, the J gene TRBJ2-1; tentative D call: TRBD1 (6 bases). V dropped 2 bases and J dropped 5 bases, with 10 bases sitting between them. This CDR3 region has 14 residues. In germline, CDR1 is LNHDA, CDR2 SQIVND (reference sequence). The CDR3 loop is CASSIWAGDNEQFF. CDR3 DNA: TGTGCCAGTAGTATATGGGCAGGGGACAATGAGCAGTTCTTC.

The CDR3 DNA reads TGCGCCAGCAAACAATTCCAGGGGGCCGGGGAGCTGTTTTTT. This translates into CASKQFQGAGELFF. This sequence joins TRBV10-2 and TRBJ2-2; 7 bases match TRBD1. CDR1 is WSHSY, CDR2 SAAADI, per germline. This CDR3 has 14 residues. V trimming: 7 bases; J trimming: 6 bases; junction bases outside the gene matches: 8.